In its sample, the clone carrying this TCR beta chain was seen many times. The data are from a study of low-dose radiotherapy and immunotherapy resistance in tumors. Study summary: Per fraction, Cohort 1 was given 0.5 Gy every 2 weeks, for a total of 6.5 Gy. Participants were given intravenous cyclophosphamide 200 mg/m2 every two weeks, one day before radiation and immunotherapy. Across 26 weeks, 13 Gy in total went to Cohort 2, delivered as 1 Gy per fraction every two weeks.

In germline, CDR1 is SGHRS, CDR2 YFSETQ. The CDR3 has 14 amino acids. V gave up 0 bases and J gave up 4 bases, with 7 bases separating them. Noted time point: before trial treatment. Qualifying patients carried advanced solid tumors devoid of tumor-infiltrating lymphocytes. Alpha and beta chains were covered, as first-strand cDNA relied on TRAV- and TRBV-specific primers. TCRs underwent 20 PCR cycles of amplification with a constant-region primer and V-primer adapter. One entry per CDR3 protein results from TCRdb running MiXCR on the reads. This table has some 85,000 distinct CDR3 sequences, approximately 20% appearing once.

The clonotype originates from a male donor with prostate cancer. The sample consisted of PBMCs, taken before treatment. The V gene is TRBV5-1, the J gene TRBJ2-2; D gene uncertain. CDR3 DNA sequence: TGCGCCAGCAGCTTGGAGCTGAGCACCGGGGAGCTGTTTTTT. Translated: CASSLELSTGELFF.